Detailed here is one T cell receptor beta chain. No antigen is known for it. Template switching, a step in the protocol, added a universal primer site, and cDNA carried unique molecular identifiers. TCRdb re-called the 5' RACE reads with MiXCR, one entry per CDR3 protein. The top ten clones hold around 0.3% of a sample with 1.5 million or so distinct CDR3 sequences, 25% to 35% of them seen once. V lost 3 bases and J 0 bases, leaving 9 bases between the germline ends. The CDR3 is 15 amino acids. Per the germline V gene, CDR1 is LNHDA and CDR2 is SQIVND (reference sequence). The data were obtained in a study of identical twins. Study-wide results and caveats: Insertion counts were lower in abundant cord blood beta clonotypes, a trend that memory repertoires did not show. Diverse VJ usage suggested most zero-insertion clonotypes were not invariant T cells. Compared with models, monozygotic twins showed more out-of-frame TCR alpha sharing.

The receptor was isolated from a newborn girl in good health. V is TRBV19 and J is TRBJ2-1; D gene ambiguous. Input material: cord blood. CDR3 coding DNA: TGTGCCAGTAGTATTGTAAGGAGCTCCTACAATGAGCAGTTCTTC. This gives the protein CASSIVRSSYNEQFF.